These 5 T cell receptor beta chains were all obtained from the same sample, sequenced in a study of blood T cell repertoires in COVID-19 (dated by TCRdb to 2019 to 2021). Library creation used the immunoSEQ multiplex PCR assay. TCRdb obtained this table from immuneACCESS and retained in-frame rearrangements with V and J assigned. These tables miss some clones; where compared with another copy, unresolved V genes account for less than half of the shortfall, and the remainder is unexplained. The sample has around 270,000 clones on record, 85% to 90% of them singletons. Over 5% of the sample is taken by the ten largest. The sequencing sample was made of peripheral blood. The receptors shown here come from a woman aged 60 to 75 with COVID-19, enrolled during active disease.

The chain carries TRBV3-1 (or the pseudogene TRBV3-2) and TRBJ2-1; 8 nucleotides align to TRBD1. The V gene's germline CDR1 is LGHDT and CDR2 YNNKEL (reference sequence). Trimming removed 4 bases from V and 4 bases from J; junction bases left unmatched: 9. The CDR3 covers 16 residues. CDR3 sequence (DNA): TGTGCCAGCAGCCCCACAGGGGGGAGTTATTACAATGAGCAGTTCTTC. Its protein is CASSPTGGSYYNEQFF.

This chain connects TRBV19 to TRBJ2-7, with 9 bases fitting TRBD2. Germline assignment: CDR1 LNHDA and CDR2 SQIVND (reference sequence). The V segment lost 3 bases and the J segment 2 bases; nucleotides outside the gene matches: 2. The CDR3 is made up of 14 amino acids. Here the CDR3 reads CASSMGLATYEQYF. The CDR3 bases are TGTGCCAGTAGTATGGGACTAGCTACCTACGAGCAGTACTTC.

V gene TRBV10-3 combines with J gene TRBJ2-3, with 12 bases aligning to TRBD2. The germline V gene has CDR1 ENHRY and CDR2 SYGVKD. J gave up 2 bases and V 10 bases, and 4 bases lay outside the gene matches. The CDR3 runs to 14 residues. This CDR3 reads CATTSGRNTDTQYF. DNA for the CDR3: TGTGCCACCACTAGCGGGAGGAACACAGATACGCAGTATTTT.

The J gene is TRBJ2-1, the V gene TRBV9, with 15 positions matching TRBD2. This CDR3 comprises 17 residues. V gave up 3 bases and J gave up 9 bases; unmatched junction bases: 10. Germline CDR1 reads SGDLS; CDR2 reads YYNGEE. CDR3 DNA: TGTGCCAGCAGCGGACATCCGGGACTAGCGGGAGGCGGTGAGCAGTTCTTC. Translated: CASSGHPGLAGGGEQFF.

The J gene is TRBJ1-2, the V gene TRBV4-1; D is undetermined. Trimming left V 4 bases short and J 0 bases short, with 9 bases between. Germline V gene sequence: CDR1 MGHRA, CDR2 YSYEKL. The CDR3 covers 14 residues. For the CDR3, the DNA is TGCGCCAGCAGCCTTGGCTCAGCTAACTATGGCTACACCTTC. Protein sequence: CASSLGSANYGYTF.